This T cell receptor beta chain was recovered during a study of cytomegalovirus exposure and HLA in healthy donors. The wider study: Among around 180 million T cells, an earlier analysis found roughly 100 million unique TCR beta sequences. An early data release held some 85 million unique TCRs from HLA-typed donors.

A word on this clone: Its target is unknown.

Study observations and caveats: A later look showed TCR association rates differing by HLA locus, highest for DRB1 and lowest for HLA-C.

V lost 4 bases to trimming and J lost 3 bases, with 16 bases between them. The CDR3 runs 15 residues. CDR1 is MGHRA, CDR2 YSYEKL, per germline. The PCR contained 60 Vbeta and 13 Jbeta primers. Assay used: immunoSEQ multiplex PCR; TCRdb lists only in-frame clones, some missing. In all, the sample yields approximately 80,000 clones. Sequencing was carried out using PBMCs. The chain carries TRBV4-1 and TRBJ2-7, with D tentatively TRBD1 (6 bases). This receptor was obtained from a man aged 18-30 years in good health and CMV-seropositive. The CDR3: CASSPNRVIVYEQYF. Here the CDR3 DNA reads TGCGCCAGCAGCCCCAACAGGGTTATAGTCTACGAGCAGTACTTC.